This section outlines one T cell receptor (beta chain) sequence together with its context. Its antigen is unidentified. A junction boundary mismatches the germline segment, possibly from a read error. The CDR3 runs to 16 residues. CDR1 and CDR2 (germline): SEHNR, FQNEAQ (reference sequence). PCR was performed using 60 Vbeta and 13 Jbeta primers. Profiled with immunoSEQ multiplex PCR; TCRdb holds only in-frame clones, not every one. The sample carries 110,000 to 150,000 clones, 79% recorded once. This sample is drawn from a study of cytomegalovirus exposure and HLA in healthy donors. For the study at large: HLA-typed donors were the source of 82 million or so unique TCRs, which an early data release held.

The study, taken as a whole, reports: A later analysis showed TCR association rates differing by HLA locus, peaking at DRB1 and lowest at HLA-C. A later analysis linked a missense variant in DCLRE1C to the trimming of TCR beta V and J genes. Most TCR beta V segments were productive about 90% or about 30% of the time in an earlier analysis.

The chain links TRBV7-9 to TRBJ2-5; TRBD1 matches at 12 bases. The TCR sequence derives from a man between 18 and 29 years old in good health and CMV-seronegative. The source material was PBMCs. CDR3 in DNA: TGTTCCAGCAGCTTAGACGGGACAGGGGGCAGAGAGACCCAGTACTTC. This sequence encodes CSSSLDGTGGRETQYF.